The 20 T cell receptor beta chains reported below all come from one sample, sequenced in a study of spatial heterogeneity in lung cancer. TCRdb called the 5' RACE reads again in MiXCR, with one record for every CDR3 protein. The sample holds around 26,000 distinct CDR3 sequences, 6% to 7.5% seen once. Noted time point: sample taken at primary tumor resection. The source was PBMCs, collected at surgery. The receptors here all came from a male donor with early-stage non-small cell lung cancer.

This clonotype appeared many times. The J gene is TRBJ2-7, the V gene TRBV28, with no clear D. The germline V and J ends were trimmed by 6 bases and 0 bases, with 12 bases remaining between them. Per germline, CDR1 MDHEN and CDR2 SYDVKM. The CDR3 is made up of 14 amino acids. The CDR3, as DNA: TGTGCCAGCAGAATCTCCGGAAACTCCTACGAGCAGTACTTC. It is translated as CASRISGNSYEQYF. The full variable domain, in which reference TRBV28 and TRBJ2-7 provide the parts outside the CDR3, is DVKVTQSSRYLVKRTGEKVFLECVQDMDHENMFWYRQDPGLGLRLIYFSYDVKMKEKGDIPEGYSVSREKKERFSLILESASTNQTSMYLCASRISGNSYEQYFGPGTRLTVT.

This clonotype was seen ten or more times. V is TRBV5-6 and J is TRBJ2-4, with D possibly matching TRBD2 (5 bases). Trimming pared 4 bases from V and 0 bases from J, leaving 8 bases between. The CDR3 has 14 amino acids. Germline CDR1 is SGHDT and CDR2 is YYEEEE. This CDR3 is CASSGAVAKNIQYF. The DNA for the CDR3 is TGTGCCAGCAGCGGAGCGGTAGCCAAAAACATTCAGTACTTC.

This clonotype is medium-sized in the sample. V is TRBV5-1 and J is TRBJ1-1, with 7 bases identical to TRBD1. The CDR3 extends over 15 amino acids. With V trimmed by 5 bases and J by 1 base, 8 bases remained unmatched. The V gene's germline CDR1 is SGHRS and CDR2 YFSETQ. The CDR3 spells CASSPSGQPNTEAFF. Here the CDR3 DNA reads TGCGCCAGCAGTCCCTCGGGACAGCCGAACACTGAAGCTTTCTTT.

This clonotype was seen many times. The chain has TRBV5-1 and TRBJ1-1; 7 bases are a match to TRBD1. CDR3 length equals 13 residues. Germline V gene lookup returns CDR1 SGHRS and CDR2 YFSETQ. The ends lost 6 bases at V and 3 bases at J; junction bases unmatched: 5. In nucleotides, the CDR3 is TGCGCCAGCATGAGGGACAGAGACACTGAAGCTTTCTTT. As protein: CASMRDRDTEAFF.

V and J are TRBV2 and TRBJ2-3; 8 bases line up with TRBD2. The CDR3 covers 16 residues. Germline values: CDR1 SNHLY, CDR2 FYNNEI. V lost 0 bases and J lost 6; bases outside the gene matches: 8. The CDR3 region is CASSEALRGGRDTQYF. CDR3 bases: TGTGCCAGCAGTGAAGCGCTTCGGGGGGGCAGGGATACGCAGTATTTT.

This clonotype was counted many times. The gene calls are TRBV7-3 and TRBJ2-3; 7 bases fit TRBD2. J gave up 1 base and V 5 bases, and 9 bases lay outside the gene matches. The CDR3 is made up of 16 amino acids. Germline CDR1 reads SGHTA; CDR2 reads FQGTGA. The CDR3 loop reads CASSTSSGTGTDTQYF. The CDR3 region has the DNA TGTGCCAGCAGCACTTCTAGCGGTACTGGCACAGATACGCAGTATTTT. Based on the CDR3 plus reference TRBV7-3 and TRBJ2-3, the full variable domain is GAGVSQTPSNKVTEKGKYVELRCDPISGHTALYWYRQSLGQGPEFLIYFQGTGAADDSGLPNDRFFAVRPEGSVSTLKIQRTERGDSAVYLCASSTSSGTGTDTQYFGPGTRLTVL.

This clonotype was counted only a few times. The chain has TRBV12-3 or TRBV12-4 and TRBJ2-1, with D unresolved. V lost 2 bases and J lost 9, with 5 bases in between. The CDR3 loop spans 11 amino acids. The CDR3 coding sequence is TGTGCCAGCAGTTTATATGTTGAGCAGTTCTTC. It codes for CASSLYVEQFF.

This clonotype was seen a few times. V gene TRBV3-1 combines with J gene TRBJ1-5, with D possibly matching TRBD1 (5 bases). V lost 4 bases, J lost 4 bases, and 11 bases lay in between. The V gene's germline CDR1 is LGHDT and CDR2 YNNKEL (reference sequence). The CDR3 is 14 amino acids. For the CDR3, the DNA is TGTGCCAGCAGCCCGGACGGGGGAAATCAGCCCCAGCATTTT. Encoded protein: CASSPDGGNQPQHF.

On this clonotype: This may come from a read error, since a much larger clone is one base off. The chain has TRBV11-2 and TRBJ2-7; perhaps TRBD2 as D (5 bases). From germline, CDR1 is SGHAT and CDR2 FQNNGV. This CDR3 is 14 amino acids long. CDR3 amino acids: CTSSRAAQTYEQYF. CDR3 nucleotide sequence: TGTACCAGCAGCCGAGCGGCACAAACCTACGAGCAGTACTTC.

The table lists this clonotype with many counts. The chain is built from TRBV20-1 and TRBJ2-5; 7 bases are a match to TRBD1. The length of the CDR3 is 15 residues. Trimming removed 0 bases from V and 3 bases from J; junction bases left unmatched: 7. Per the germline V gene, CDR1 is DFQATT and CDR2 is SNEGSKA (reference sequence). The CDR3 DNA sequence: TGCAGTGCTAGAGATCCCTCGACAGGGAAAGAGACCCAGTACTTC. Protein: CSARDPSTGKETQYF.

This clonotype showed up just a few times. The rearrangement links TRBV20-1 to TRBJ2-5; possible D gene TRBD2, 5 bases. Germline CDR1 and CDR2: DFQATT and SNEGSKA (reference sequence). V lost 8 bases and J 1 base, leaving 14 bases between the germline ends. The CDR3 is made up of 13 amino acids. The CDR3 DNA is TGCAGTACCAACTCGGGGATCCAAGAGACCCAGTACTTC. It specifies CSTNSGIQETQYF.

This clonotype was seen at least ten times. This chain uses TRBV5-1 with TRBJ2-7; D may correspond to TRBD1 or TRBD2 (5 bases each). The CDR3 consists of 14 residues. V was pared by 6 bases and J by 0 bases, with 13 bases between. Per germline, CDR1 SGHRS and CDR2 YFSETQ. The CDR3 loop reads CASTRDASSYEQYF. The CDR3 bases are TGCGCCAGCACCCGGGACGCAAGCTCCTACGAGCAGTACTTC.

The chain has TRBV20-1 and TRBJ2-1; 8 nucleotides agree with TRBD2. Germline V gene sequence: CDR1 DFQATT, CDR2 SNEGSKA (reference sequence). CDR3 length equals 15 residues. With V trimmed by 0 bases and J by 7 bases, 8 bases remained unmatched. CDR3 residues: CSARDPGRAGNEQFF. Written as DNA, the CDR3 is TGCAGTGCTAGAGACCCCGGGAGGGCCGGTAATGAGCAGTTCTTC.

This clonotype has a count of ten or more. The rearrangement joins TRBV5-1 to TRBJ2-3; TRBD1 is a possible D gene (5 bases). V lost 6 bases, J lost 6 bases, and 14 bases lay in between. CDR1 SGHRS and CDR2 YFSETQ come from the germline V gene. CDR3 length equals 13 residues. The CDR3 region is CASTSQGSDTQYF. CDR3 in DNA: TGCGCCAGCACCTCTCAGGGATCTGATACGCAGTATTTT.

This clonotype was found many times. The chain carries TRBV7-9 and TRBJ2-6, with TRBD1 identical over 7 bases. CDR3 size: 18 residues. Germline loops: CDR1 SEHNR, CDR2 FQNEAQ (reference sequence). V was pared by 5 bases and J by 2 bases, with 12 bases of the junction left unmatched. The CDR3 spells CASSPQTGILPGANVLTF. CDR3 sequence (DNA): TGTGCCAGCAGCCCCCAGACAGGGATTCTCCCTGGGGCCAACGTCCTGACTTTC.

This clonotype has ten or more counts. This chain joins TRBV4-2 and TRBJ1-2; 9 bases match TRBD1. The V gene's germline CDR1 is LGHNA and CDR2 YNFKEQ. This CDR3 region has 17 residues. Unmatched junction bases numbered 8, after V lost 1 base and J lost 2 bases. The CDR3 spells CASSQVSTGTGNYGYTF. In nucleotides, the CDR3 is TGTGCCAGCAGCCAAGTATCCACTGGGACAGGGAACTATGGCTACACCTTC.

This clonotype was seen at least ten times. The CDR3 is CASRGLAGPWDTQYF. CDR3 in DNA: TGTGCCAGCCGGGGACTAGCGGGGCCGTGGGATACGCAGTATTTT. The chain combines TRBV6-1 with TRBJ2-3, with TRBD2 identical over 13 bases. There are 15 residues in the CDR3. Germline CDR1 MNHNS, CDR2 SASEGT. V gave up 8 bases and J gave up 6 bases; unmatched junction bases: 8.

The table lists this clonotype with a few counts. One junction end does not reproduce the germline sequence, and a read error may be involved. The genes are TRBV10-3 and TRBJ1-1; D perhaps matches TRBD1 (6 bases). Germline CDR1 is ENHRY and CDR2 is SYGVKD. This CDR3 spans 13 amino acids. CDR3 in amino acids: CAFRQERNTEAFF. CDR3 in DNA: TGTGCCTTCAGACAGGAGAGAAACACTGAAGCTTTCTTT.

This clonotype was recorded many times. V and J are TRBV12-5 and TRBJ1-5, with 9 positions matching TRBD1. The germline gives CDR1 LGHNT, CDR2 FRNRAP. The ends lost 6 bases at V and 4 bases at J; junction bases unmatched: 7. This CDR3 comprises 15 residues. The CDR3 is CASGPTGGPNQPQHF. The CDR3 DNA sequence: TGTGCTAGTGGCCCCACAGGGGGCCCGAATCAGCCCCAGCATTTT. The variable domain in full, completed from reference TRBV12-5 and TRBJ1-5, reads DARVTQTPRHKVTEMGQEVTMRCQPILGHNTVFWYRQTMMQGLELLAYFRNRAPLDDSGMPKDRFSAEMPDATLATLKIQPSEPRDSAVYFCASGPTGGPNQPQHFGDGTRLSIL.

This clonotype was seen many times. V and J are TRBV20-1 and TRBJ2-1; no reliable D call. The CDR3 consists of 15 residues. The germline V and J ends were trimmed by 0 bases and 9 bases, with 18 bases remaining between them. CDR1 and CDR2 (germline): DFQATT, SNEGSKA (reference sequence). In DNA form, the CDR3 reads TGCAGTGCTAGAGATTTAACGGCCCCGAGTGGTGAGCAGTTCTTC. It specifies CSARDLTAPSGEQFF.